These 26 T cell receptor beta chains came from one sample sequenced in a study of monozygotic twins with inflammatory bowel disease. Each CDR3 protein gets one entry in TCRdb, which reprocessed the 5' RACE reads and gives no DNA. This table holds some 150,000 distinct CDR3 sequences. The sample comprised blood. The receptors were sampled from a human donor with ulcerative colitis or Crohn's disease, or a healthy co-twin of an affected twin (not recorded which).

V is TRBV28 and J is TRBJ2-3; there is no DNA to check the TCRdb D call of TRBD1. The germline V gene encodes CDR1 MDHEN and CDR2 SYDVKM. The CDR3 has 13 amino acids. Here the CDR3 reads CASSLNPGTKSDF.

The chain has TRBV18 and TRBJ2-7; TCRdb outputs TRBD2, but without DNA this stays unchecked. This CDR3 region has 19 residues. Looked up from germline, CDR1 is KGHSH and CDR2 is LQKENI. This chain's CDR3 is CASSPLRGTSGWSSYEQYF.

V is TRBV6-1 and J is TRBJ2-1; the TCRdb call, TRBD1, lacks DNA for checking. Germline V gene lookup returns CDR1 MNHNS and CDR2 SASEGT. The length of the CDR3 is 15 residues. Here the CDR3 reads CASSNSGGANNEQFF.

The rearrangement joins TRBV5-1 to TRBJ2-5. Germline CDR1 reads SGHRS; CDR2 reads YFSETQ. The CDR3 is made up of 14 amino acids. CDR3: CASSPGSTQETQYF. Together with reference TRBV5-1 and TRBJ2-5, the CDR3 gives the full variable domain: KAGVTQTPRYLIKTRGQQVTLSCSPISGHRSVSWYQQTPGQGLQFLFEYFSETQRNKGNFPGRFSGRQFSNSRSEMNVSTLELGDSALYLCASSPGSTQETQYFGPGTRLLVL.

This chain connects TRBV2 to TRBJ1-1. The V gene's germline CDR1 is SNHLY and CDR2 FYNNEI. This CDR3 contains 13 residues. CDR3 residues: CASNREENTEAFF.

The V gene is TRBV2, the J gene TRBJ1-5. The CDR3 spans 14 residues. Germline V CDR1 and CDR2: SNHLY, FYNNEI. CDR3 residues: CASSKGTSNQPQHF. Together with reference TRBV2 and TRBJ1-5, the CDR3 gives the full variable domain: EPEVTQTPSHQVTQMGQEVILRCVPISNHLYFYWYRQILGQKVEFLVSFYNNEISEKSEIFDDQFSVERPDGSNFTLKIRSTKLEDSAMYFCASSKGTSNQPQHFGDGTRLSIL.

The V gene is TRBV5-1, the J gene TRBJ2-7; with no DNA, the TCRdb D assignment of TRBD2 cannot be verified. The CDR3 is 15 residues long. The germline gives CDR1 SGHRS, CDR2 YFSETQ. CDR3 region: CASSGSGSLEYEQYF. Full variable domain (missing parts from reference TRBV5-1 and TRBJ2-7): KAGVTQTPRYLIKTRGQQVTLSCSPISGHRSVSWYQQTPGQGLQFLFEYFSETQRNKGNFPGRFSGRQFSNSRSEMNVSTLELGDSALYLCASSGSGSLEYEQYFGPGTRLTVT.

CDR3 sequence: CSAPEVAGGRYEQFF. The chain recombines TRBV20-1 with TRBJ2-1; TCRdb picks TRBD2, but there is no DNA to check that call. Germline V CDR1 and CDR2: DFQATT, SNEGSKA (reference sequence). CDR3 length equals 15 residues.

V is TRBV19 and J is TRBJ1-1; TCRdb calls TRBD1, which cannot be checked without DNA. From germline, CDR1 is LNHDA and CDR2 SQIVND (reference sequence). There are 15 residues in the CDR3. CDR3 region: CASSAGLGMNTEAFF.

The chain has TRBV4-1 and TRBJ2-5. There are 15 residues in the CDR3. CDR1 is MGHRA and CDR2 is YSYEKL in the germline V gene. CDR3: CASSTRGTFQETQYF.

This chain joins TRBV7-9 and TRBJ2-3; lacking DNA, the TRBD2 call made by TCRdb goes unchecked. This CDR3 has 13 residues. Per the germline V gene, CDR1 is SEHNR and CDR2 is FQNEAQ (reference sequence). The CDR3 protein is CASSASRRDTQYF.

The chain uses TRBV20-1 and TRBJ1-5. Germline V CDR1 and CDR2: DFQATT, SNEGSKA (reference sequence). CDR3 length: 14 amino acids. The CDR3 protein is CSAKGELANQPQHF.

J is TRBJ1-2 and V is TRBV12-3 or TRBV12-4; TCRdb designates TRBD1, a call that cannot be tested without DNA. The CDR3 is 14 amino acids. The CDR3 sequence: CASRRTGTVLGYTF.

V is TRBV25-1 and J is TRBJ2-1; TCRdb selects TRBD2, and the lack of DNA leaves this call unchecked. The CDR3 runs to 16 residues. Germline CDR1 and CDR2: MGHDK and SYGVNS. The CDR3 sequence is CASSEPTSGSTNEQFF.

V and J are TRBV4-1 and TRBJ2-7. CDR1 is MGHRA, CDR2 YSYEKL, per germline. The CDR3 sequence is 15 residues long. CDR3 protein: CASSQAQFSTYEQYF.

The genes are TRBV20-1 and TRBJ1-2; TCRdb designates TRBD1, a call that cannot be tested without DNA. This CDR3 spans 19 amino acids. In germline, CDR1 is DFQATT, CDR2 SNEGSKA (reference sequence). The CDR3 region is CSARDLSLGQAFANYGYTF.

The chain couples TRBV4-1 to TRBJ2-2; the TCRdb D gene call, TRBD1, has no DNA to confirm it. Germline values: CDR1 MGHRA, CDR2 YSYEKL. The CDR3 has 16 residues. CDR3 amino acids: CASSIYGTGRTGELFF.

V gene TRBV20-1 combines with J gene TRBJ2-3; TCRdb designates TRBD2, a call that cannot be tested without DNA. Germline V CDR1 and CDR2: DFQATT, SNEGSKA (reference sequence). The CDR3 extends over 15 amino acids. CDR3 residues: CSARVGGGLTDTQYF.

The CDR3 region is CASSHPSGSLYNEQFF. The chain is built from TRBV14 and TRBJ2-1; TCRdb gives TRBD2 as the D gene, but with no DNA this cannot be confirmed. CDR1 is SGHDN, CDR2 FVKESK, per germline. CDR3 length equals 16 residues.

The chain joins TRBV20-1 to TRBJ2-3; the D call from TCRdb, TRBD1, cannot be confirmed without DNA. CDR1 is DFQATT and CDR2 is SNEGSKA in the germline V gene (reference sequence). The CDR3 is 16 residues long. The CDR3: CSATDPSGGRTDTQYF.

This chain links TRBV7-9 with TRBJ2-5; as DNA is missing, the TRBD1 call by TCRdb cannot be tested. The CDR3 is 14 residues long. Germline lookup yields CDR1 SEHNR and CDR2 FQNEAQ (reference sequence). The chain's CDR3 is CASSSWDYQETQYF.

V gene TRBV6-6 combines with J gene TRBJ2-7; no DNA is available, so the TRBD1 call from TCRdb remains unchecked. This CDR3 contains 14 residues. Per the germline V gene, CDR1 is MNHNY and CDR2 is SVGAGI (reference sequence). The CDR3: CASSQQGLSYEQYF.

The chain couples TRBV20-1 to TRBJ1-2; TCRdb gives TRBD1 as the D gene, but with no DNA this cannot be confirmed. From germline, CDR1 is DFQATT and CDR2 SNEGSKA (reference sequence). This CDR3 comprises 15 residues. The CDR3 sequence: CSAPASIDKGNGYTF.

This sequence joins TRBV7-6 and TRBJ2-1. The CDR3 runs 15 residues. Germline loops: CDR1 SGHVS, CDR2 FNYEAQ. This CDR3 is CASSESRSSYNEQFF. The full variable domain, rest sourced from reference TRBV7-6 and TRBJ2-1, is GAGVSQSPRYKVTKRGQDVALRCDPISGHVSLYWYRQALGQGPEFLTYFNYEAQQDKSGLPNDRFSAERPEGSISTLTIQRTEQRDSAMYRCASSESRSSYNEQFFGPGTRLTVL.

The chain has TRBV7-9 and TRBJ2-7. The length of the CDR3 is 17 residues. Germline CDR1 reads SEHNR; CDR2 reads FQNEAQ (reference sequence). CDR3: CASSLPWGSSVPGEQYF.

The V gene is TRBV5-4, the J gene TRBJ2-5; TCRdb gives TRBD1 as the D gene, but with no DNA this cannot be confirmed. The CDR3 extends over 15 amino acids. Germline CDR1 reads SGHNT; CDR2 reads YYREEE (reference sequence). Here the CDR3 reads CASSHGTGERETQYF.